This passage covers 31 T cell receptor beta chains from one sample sequenced in a study of control samples from healthy donors and cancer patients. The table came from immunoSEQ multiplex PCR; TCRdb's copy has only in-frame clones and leaves some out. The table shows around 150,000 clones, with 70% to 90% occurring only once. The sample taken for sequencing was blood. Receptors originate from a man between 25 and 39 years old in good health.

The rearrangement joins TRBV2 to TRBJ1-1, with TRBD1 matching over 8 bases. Losses at the gene ends were 3 bases for V and 11 bases for J; bases not matched to a gene: 8. The germline V gene has CDR1 SNHLY and CDR2 FYNNEI. This CDR3 region has 13 residues. The CDR3 reads CASSDPDRVWAFF. The CDR3 DNA follows: TGTGCCAGCAGTGATCCGGACAGGGTTTGGGCTTTCTTT.

The chain carries TRBV16 and TRBJ1-6, with D uncertain. CDR1 and CDR2 (germline): KGHSY, FQNENV. Trimming cost V 4 bases and J 0 bases, with 7 bases left between them. The CDR3 length is 15 residues. CDR3 coding DNA: TGTGCCAGCAGCCTTACTAGCTCCTATAATTCACCCCTCCACTTT. Protein sequence: CASSLTSSYNSPLHF.

The chain joins TRBV30 to TRBJ1-1; D not resolved. Trimming took off 1 base at V and 1 base at J, with 4 bases between the two ends. The CDR3 totals 12 residues. Germline values: CDR1 GTSNPN, CDR2 SVGIG (reference sequence). The CDR3 DNA reads TGTGCCTGGAGTGAGAGGAACACTGAAGCTTTCTTT. Its translation: CAWSERNTEAFF.

This sequence joins TRBV6-2 or TRBV6-3 and TRBJ2-2, with unresolved D. Germline CDR1 MNHEY, CDR2 SVGEGT. This CDR3 has 13 residues. Trimming shortened V by 4 bases and J by 6 bases, and 9 bases separated the two germline ends. DNA for the CDR3: TGTGCCAGCAGTTCTGTCCGGCCCGGGGAGCTGTTTTTT. Its protein product is CASSSVRPGELFF.

V and J are TRBV5-1 and TRBJ1-5; 7 nucleotides match TRBD1. Unmatched junction bases numbered 9, after V lost 4 bases and J lost 5 bases. Germline V gene lookup returns CDR1 SGHRS and CDR2 YFSETQ. The CDR3 runs to 15 residues. The CDR3 nucleotides are TGCGCCAGCAGCGAGACAGGGAACCCGCATCAGCCCCAGCATTTT. Its translation: CASSETGNPHQPQHF.

The V call is TRBV7-9, the J call TRBJ2-7; 16 positions match TRBD2. The junction had 13 bases not matched to a gene; V was cut back by 4 bases and J by 7 bases. The CDR3 is 18 residues long. Germline assignment: CDR1 SEHNR and CDR2 FQNEAQ (reference sequence). The CDR3 coding sequence is TGTGCCAGCAGCTCCTCCGGGACTAGCGGGAGGGCCTATCGAGAGCAGTACTTC. It specifies CASSSSGTSGRAYREQYF.

The chain employs TRBV2 and TRBJ1-2; no clear D gene. The CDR3 consists of 17 residues. Deletions cut 2 bases from V and 3 bases from J, with 19 bases between. Germline V gene sequence: CDR1 SNHLY, CDR2 FYNNEI. The CDR3 bases are TGTGCCAGCAGTGAAACTTCTCACCTGCAGGCCGACTATGGCTACACCTTC. This translates into CASSETSHLQADYGYTF.

V is TRBV24-1 and J is TRBJ2-1; possible D gene TRBD2, 7 bases. The CDR3 covers 12 residues. V was clipped by 6 bases and J by 6 bases, with 8 bases between them. The germline V gene has CDR1 KGHDR and CDR2 SFDVKD. CDR3: CATSRGGNEQFF. CDR3 nucleotides: TGTGCCACCAGTAGGGGGGGCAATGAGCAGTTCTTC.

The chain uses TRBV19 and TRBJ2-1; 12 bases fit TRBD1. The V segment lost 8 bases and the J segment 4 bases; nucleotides outside the gene matches: 6. This CDR3 region has 15 residues. Germline V gives CDR1 LNHDA, CDR2 SQIVND (reference sequence). The CDR3, as DNA: TGTGCCAGTCGCGGGACAGGGGGCTGGTACAATGAGCAGTTCTTC. This gives the protein CASRGTGGWYNEQFF.

The genes are TRBV18 and TRBJ1-4; D perhaps matches TRBD1 (6 bases). Germline values: CDR1 KGHSH, CDR2 LQKENI. The germline V and J ends were trimmed by 5 bases and 5 bases, with 9 bases remaining between them. This CDR3 contains 13 residues. The CDR3: CASSTGQNEKLFF. The CDR3 nucleotides are TGTGCCAGCTCAACCGGACAGAATGAAAAACTGTTTTTT.

V gene TRBV9 combines with J gene TRBJ1-3; D perhaps matches TRBD1 (6 bases). The germline V gene has CDR1 SGDLS and CDR2 YYNGEE. Trimming removed 5 bases from V and 0 bases from J, with 12 bases in between. CDR3 length: 15 amino acids. Here the CDR3 DNA reads TGTGCCAGCAGAGGGGGACCAAGCTCTGGAAACACCATATATTTT. The encoded protein is CASRGGPSSGNTIYF.

The chain is built from TRBV6-1 and TRBJ2-7; a possible D gene is TRBD1 (5 bases). Germline V gene lookup returns CDR1 MNHNS and CDR2 SASEGT. The CDR3 is 16 amino acids. V was pared by 0 bases and J by 1 base, with 13 bases between. The CDR3 loop reads CASSEASVRGSYEQYF. The CDR3 nucleotides are TGTGCCAGCAGTGAAGCGAGCGTAAGGGGATCCTACGAGCAGTACTTC.

The chain recombines TRBV28 with TRBJ1-5; D is uncertain. The CDR3 sequence is 13 residues long. The V gene's germline CDR1 is MDHEN and CDR2 SYDVKM. V lost 8 bases to trimming and J lost 6 bases, with 14 bases between them. The CDR3 sequence is CASYSDPSQPQHF. CDR3 coding DNA: TGTGCCAGCTATTCTGATCCATCTCAGCCCCAGCATTTT. Complete variable domain (other parts from reference TRBV28 and TRBJ1-5): DVKVTQSSRYLVKRTGEKVFLECVQDMDHENMFWYRQDPGLGLRLIYFSYDVKMKEKGDIPEGYSVSREKKERFSLILESASTNQTSMYLCASYSDPSQPQHFGDGTRLSIL.

The CDR3 region is CASTPGDGSSYEQYF. The CDR3 coding sequence is TGTGCCAGCACCCCCGGGGACGGATCCTCCTACGAGCAGTACTTC. The chain carries TRBV3-1 (or the pseudogene TRBV3-2) and TRBJ2-7; TRBD1 or TRBD2 may be the D gene (5 bases each). This CDR3 is built from 15 residues. The germline V and J ends were trimmed by 7 bases and 0 bases, with 16 bases remaining between them. Per the germline V gene, CDR1 is LGHDT and CDR2 is YNNKEL (reference sequence).

This clone is a singleton in its sample. This chain's CDR3 is CASSPTSGRSGELFF. CDR3 coding DNA: TGTGCCAGCAGTCCGACTAGCGGGAGATCCGGGGAGCTGTTTTTT. The chain has TRBV7-2 and TRBJ2-2; 12 bases are shared with TRBD2. The trim removed 6 bases at V and 6 bases at J, leaving 5 bases unmatched. This CDR3 comprises 15 residues. In germline, CDR1 is SGHTA, CDR2 FQGNSA.

The rearrangement joins TRBV27 to TRBJ2-7; D is uncertain. Looked up from germline, CDR1 is MNHEY and CDR2 is SMNVEV (reference sequence). The CDR3 consists of 13 residues. V gave up 2 bases and J gave up 3 bases, with 8 bases separating them. Written as DNA, the CDR3 is TGTGCCAGCAGTTTAAGGGTCAACTACGAGCAGTACTTC. This codes for CASSLRVNYEQYF.

The chain links TRBV15 to TRBJ1-2, with unresolved D. Germline lookup yields CDR1 LNHNV and CDR2 YYDKDF (reference sequence). CDR3 size: 15 residues. Between the trimmed V and J ends, which lost 1 base and 0 bases, there was a span of 9 bases. CDR3 coding DNA: TGTGCCACCAGCAGAGGGGTGGAGGCTAACTATGGCTACACCTTC. Translation gives CATSRGVEANYGYTF.

The chain carries TRBV7-9 and TRBJ1-2; weak D call: TRBD1 (5 bases). The germline V gene has CDR1 SEHNR and CDR2 FQNEAQ (reference sequence). This CDR3 comprises 14 residues. Trimming shortened V by 1 base and J by 4 bases, and 10 bases separated the two germline ends. CDR3 sequence (DNA): TGTGCCAGCAGCTTAGTCGACAGATTCTATGGCTACACCTTC. Protein sequence: CASSLVDRFYGYTF.

V gene TRBV18 combines with J gene TRBJ2-5; no firm D call. The germline V gene has CDR1 KGHSH and CDR2 LQKENI. The CDR3 covers 13 residues. Trimming took 3 bases from V and 5 from J, leaving 10 bases between them. This chain's CDR3 is CASSPSAGETQYF. The CDR3 bases are TGTGCCAGCTCACCGTCAGCCGGGGAGACCCAGTACTTC. The complete variable domain, with remaining parts taken from reference TRBV18 and TRBJ2-5, reads NAGVMQNPRHLVRRRGQEARLRCSPMKGHSHVYWYRQLPEEGLKFMVYLQKENIIDESGMPKERFSAEFPKEGPSILRIQQVVRGDSAAYFCASSPSAGETQYFGPGTRLLVL.

The chain couples TRBV11-2 to TRBJ1-1; 8 positions match TRBD1. Germline V gene data show CDR1 as SGHAT and CDR2 as FQNNGV. Trimming removed 3 bases from V and 0 bases from J; junction bases left unmatched: 3. The CDR3 extends over 15 amino acids. The DNA for the CDR3 is TGTGCCAGCAGCTTGGTGGACAGGGTGAACACTGAAGCTTTCTTT. Translated: CASSLVDRVNTEAFF.

This clone was recorded once. The chain employs TRBV11-1 and TRBJ2-3; 10 positions agree with TRBD2. In germline, CDR1 is SGHAT, CDR2 FQDESV (reference sequence). The V segment lost 5 bases and the J segment 2 bases; nucleotides outside the gene matches: 7. This CDR3 contains 16 residues. The DNA of the CDR3 is TGTGCCAGCAGCCCAGCTAGCGGGGGTTACACAGATACGCAGTATTTT. It yields the protein CASSPASGGYTDTQYF.

The rearrangement links TRBV11-2 to TRBJ2-7, with 11 positions matching TRBD1. CDR3 length equals 15 residues. The V gene end was trimmed by 5 bases and the J gene end by 6 bases; junction bases not matched to a gene: 9. Looked up from germline, CDR1 is SGHAT and CDR2 is FQNNGV. This CDR3 reads CASSPWTGGNSEQYF. The DNA for the CDR3 is TGTGCCAGCAGCCCATGGACAGGGGGCAATAGCGAGCAGTACTTC.

The CDR3 reads CASSQDLQGNTEAFF. CDR3 DNA sequence: TGCGCCAGCAGCCAAGATTTACAGGGGAACACTGAAGCTTTCTTT. V gene TRBV4-3 combines with J gene TRBJ1-1; D is possibly TRBD1 (6 bases). The CDR3 runs 15 residues. The ends were cut back, 0 bases at V and 1 base at J, with 9 bases in the middle. Per germline, CDR1 LGHNA and CDR2 YSLEER.

This rearrangement joins TRBV15 to TRBJ2-7; D gene ambiguous. CDR3 size: 14 residues. CDR1 and CDR2 from the germline V gene are LNHNV and YYDKDF (reference sequence). The V end lost 1 base, the J end lost 0 bases, and 7 bases lay between the germline ends. Here the CDR3 DNA reads TGTGCCACCAGCAGAGGGGCCGTCTCCTACGAGCAGTACTTC. Its translation: CATSRGAVSYEQYF.

The CDR3 here is CASADNEQFF. CDR3 nucleotides: TGTGCCAGCGCCGATAATGAGCAGTTCTTC. J is TRBJ2-1 and V is TRBV2, with D unclear. Germline assignment: CDR1 SNHLY and CDR2 FYNNEI. CDR3 length equals 10 residues. V lost 8 bases to trimming and J lost 7 bases, with 6 bases between them.

The chain recombines TRBV6-5 with TRBJ1-2, with D hard to call. V gave up 6 bases and J gave up 4 bases, with 12 bases separating them. The CDR3 length is 13 residues. Germline CDR1 and CDR2: MNHEY and SVGAGI. CDR3 bases: TGTGCCAGCAGCCAAAGATCGGGCTATGGCTACACCTTC. It yields the protein CASSQRSGYGYTF.

This chain joins TRBV19 and TRBJ1-5; tentative D call: TRBD1 (5 bases). Germline V lookup: CDR1 LNHDA, CDR2 SQIVND (reference sequence). The length of the CDR3 is 17 residues. The V end was cut by 7 bases, the J end by 0 bases, with 19 bases between. The CDR3 region has the DNA TGTGCCAGTAAAGGGGTGGGCAGAGGCAATAGCAATCAGCCCCAGCATTTT. It translates to CASKGVGRGNSNQPQHF.

This clone was detected once. The J gene is TRBJ1-1, the V gene TRBV11-3, with D perhaps matching TRBD1 (6 bases). V gave up 5 bases and J gave up 4 bases, with 17 bases separating them. Looked up from germline, CDR1 is SGHNT and CDR2 is YENEEA. The CDR3 is 15 residues long. In nucleotides, the CDR3 is TGTGCCAGCAGCGCCCACGGCAGGGGACCCACTGAAGCTTTCTTT. This gives the protein CASSAHGRGPTEAFF.

V is TRBV3-1 (or the pseudogene TRBV3-2) and J is TRBJ2-1; no definite D call. The CDR3 is made up of 15 amino acids. Germline CDR1 reads LGHDT; CDR2 reads YNNKEL (reference sequence). Deletions cut 1 base from V and 4 bases from J, with 11 bases between. The CDR3 is CASSQARTPYNEQFF. The CDR3 DNA sequence: TGTGCCAGCAGCCAAGCCAGGACGCCTTACAATGAGCAGTTCTTC.

The V call is TRBV28, the J call TRBJ1-1; no clear D gene. In germline, CDR1 is MDHEN, CDR2 SYDVKM. CDR3 length equals 10 residues. The V gene lost 10 bases and the J gene lost 3 bases, with 6 bases spanning the gap. This chain's CDR3 is CATMDTEAFF. CDR3 DNA sequence: TGTGCCACCATGGACACTGAAGCTTTCTTT.

This clone was found once. V usage is TRBV5-6 and J usage is TRBJ1-2; tentatively, D is TRBD1 (5 bases). Germline V gene sequence: CDR1 SGHDT, CDR2 YYEEEE. Trimming took 4 bases from V and 13 from J, leaving 20 bases between them. The CDR3 is 13 amino acids. Here the CDR3 DNA reads TGTGCCAGCAGCCCCAAAGGACGGGGCGCGGGCACCTTC. Translation gives CASSPKGRGAGTF. The complete variable domain, with remaining parts taken from reference TRBV5-6 and TRBJ1-2, reads DAGVTQSPTHLIKTRGQQVTLRCSPKSGHDTVSWYQQALGQGPQFIFQYYEEEERQRGNFPDRFSGHQFPNYSSELNVNALLLGDSALYLCASSPKGRGAGTFGSGTRLTVV.